This passage covers 7 T cell receptor beta chains from one sample sequenced in a study of blood T cell repertoires in COVID-19. Clones were sequenced by immunoSEQ multiplex PCR, and TCRdb holds only the in-frame ones, with some missing. The top ten clones hold roughly 12% of a sample with about 440,000 clones, 88% of them seen once. The specimen sequenced was peripheral blood. The receptors originated from a woman in her forties or fifties with COVID-19, enrolled during active disease.

The chain links TRBV19 to TRBJ1-5, with D hard to call. Deletions cut 5 bases from V and 4 bases from J, with 9 bases between. Germline-derived CDR1 and CDR2 are LNHDA and SQIVND (reference sequence). The CDR3 consists of 13 residues. CDR3 sequence reads: CASSALTNQPQHF. As DNA, the CDR3 is TGTGCCAGTAGTGCTTTGACTAATCAGCCCCAGCATTTT.

The chain joins TRBV18 to TRBJ1-2; 7 bases match TRBD1. The CDR3 has 13 residues. V trimming: 6 bases; J trimming: 7 bases; junction bases outside the gene matches: 8. In germline, CDR1 is KGHSH, CDR2 LQKENI. This CDR3 reads CASSPQGQLGYTF. The DNA of the CDR3 is TGTGCCAGCTCGCCGCAGGGACAGCTTGGCTACACCTTC.

This chain uses TRBV16 with TRBJ1-2; 7 nucleotides line up with TRBD1. V was pared by 2 bases and J by 0 bases, with 6 bases of the junction left unmatched. The CDR3 extends over 16 amino acids. Germline CDR1 KGHSY, CDR2 FQNENV. The CDR3 nucleotides read TGTGCCAGCAGCCAAAGCCTAGACAGGGCTAACTATGGCTACACCTTC. Protein: CASSQSLDRANYGYTF.

The gene calls are TRBV10-3 and TRBJ1-2; 9 nucleotides line up with TRBD1. The CDR3 sequence is 17 residues long. V trimming: 6 bases; J trimming: 3 bases; junction bases outside the gene matches: 14. Per the germline V gene, CDR1 is ENHRY and CDR2 is SYGVKD. CDR3 amino acids: CAISLNHGQGKDYGYTF. The CDR3 region has the DNA TGTGCCATCAGCTTAAACCACGGACAGGGGAAAGACTATGGCTACACCTTC.

This chain links TRBV6-5 with TRBJ1-1, with D unclear. CDR3 length equals 15 residues. The germline V and J ends were trimmed by 6 bases and 3 bases, with 17 bases remaining between them. CDR1 and CDR2 (germline): MNHEY, SVGAGI. The CDR3 loop reads CASSPMGPAYTEAFF. CDR3 nucleotides: TGTGCCAGCAGCCCGATGGGCCCCGCGTACACTGAAGCTTTCTTT.

V is TRBV11-2 and J is TRBJ2-1; tentative D call: TRBD1 (7 bases). Germline CDR1 and CDR2: SGHAT and FQNNGV. V shed 4 bases and J shed 2 bases, with 9 bases lying between them. This CDR3 has 14 amino acids. In DNA, the CDR3 is TGTGCCAGCAGCTCCAGGGGGGCCTACAATGAGCAGTTCTTC. It is translated as CASSSRGAYNEQFF.

There are a few counts of this clone. The chain is built from TRBV27 and TRBJ1-1; D unresolved. Trimming took 5 bases from V and 7 from J, leaving 14 bases between them. The CDR3 is made up of 13 amino acids. Germline lookup yields CDR1 MNHEY and CDR2 SMNVEV (reference sequence). CDR3 sequence (DNA): TGTGCCAGCAGTCCGAGACGGGGAAATGAAGCTTTCTTT. It translates to CASSPRRGNEAFF.